A single sample is the source of the 23 T cell receptor beta chains below, sequenced in a study of blood T cells in healthy people across ages. Together with a sample-barcoded 5' primer, a J-beta primer mix was included in a second PCR lasting roughly 6 to 12 cycles. A single record per CDR3 protein comes from TCRdb applying MiXCR to the 5' RACE reads. The sample has approximately 700,000 distinct CDR3 sequences, roughly 32% seen once. What was sequenced was blood. Every receptor here comes from a woman of 80 years or more in good health.

This chain uses TRBV10-3 with TRBJ2-3; 7 bases map to TRBD2. The CDR3 spans 13 residues. CDR1 and CDR2 from the germline V gene are ENHRY and SYGVKD. V was pared by 7 bases and J by 3 bases, with 4 bases of the junction left unmatched. The CDR3 loop reads CAINSGVTDTQYF. The CDR3 coding sequence is TGTGCCATCAACAGCGGGGTTACAGATACGCAGTATTTT.

This chain joins TRBV20-1 and TRBJ1-5; 8 bases map to TRBD1. V dropped 1 base and J dropped 3; count of bases not matched to a gene: 5. Germline assignment: CDR1 DFQATT and CDR2 SNEGSKA (reference sequence). There are 15 residues in the CDR3. The CDR3 DNA reads as TGCAGTGCTAGAGCGACGGACAGGGTCAATCAGCCCCAGCATTTT. Protein: CSARATDRVNQPQHF.

This clonotype was observed a few times. This may come from a read error, since a much larger clone is one base off. The rearrangement links TRBV7-9 to TRBJ1-2; D may be TRBD1 (5 bases). The CDR3 has 14 amino acids. The ends were cut back, 7 bases at V and 6 bases at J, with 18 bases in the middle. CDR1 and CDR2 from the germline V gene are SEHNR and FQNEAQ (reference sequence). The CDR3: CASTPGNRDHGYTF. In DNA form, the CDR3 reads TGTGCCAGCACCCCTGGGAACCGGGACCATGGCTACACCTTC. The variable domain in full, completed from reference TRBV7-9 and TRBJ1-2, reads DTGVSQNPRHKITKRGQNVTFRCDPISEHNRLYWYRQTLGQGPEFLTYFQNEAQLEKSRLLSDRFSAERPKGSFSTLEIQRTEQGDSAMYLCASTPGNRDHGYTFGSGTRLTVV.

The chain couples TRBV23-1 to TRBJ2-7; D unresolved. TRBV23-1 is an ORF, and what it does is uncertain. The CDR3 runs 15 residues. V was pared by 1 base and J by 0 bases, with 10 bases between. The CDR3 coding sequence is TGCGCCAGCAGTCAATGGGTTGCGGACTCCTACGAGCAGTACTTC. Amino acids: CASSQWVADSYEQYF.

This clonotype was detected many times. The genes are TRBV3-1 and TRBJ2-6; 9 bases map to TRBD1. Looked up from germline, CDR1 is LGHDT and CDR2 is YNNKEL (reference sequence). The junction had 15 bases not matched to a gene; V was cut back by 6 bases and J by 0 bases. This CDR3 comprises 20 residues. The CDR3 region has the DNA TGTGCCAGCAGGGGTCGAGGACAGGGGCTTTCTCGCTCTGGGGCCAACGTCCTGACTTTC. This gives the protein CASRGRGQGLSRSGANVLTF. The full variable domain, in which reference TRBV3-1 and TRBJ2-6 provide the parts outside the CDR3, is DTAVSQTPKYLVTQMGNDKSIKCEQNLGHDTMYWYKQDSKKFLKIMFSYNNKELIINETVPNRFSPKSPDKAHLNLHINSLELGDSAVYFCASRGRGQGLSRSGANVLTFGAGSRLTVL.

This clonotype was found many times. The chain uses TRBV9 and TRBJ2-1, with 9 bases identical to TRBD1. CDR1 and CDR2 from the germline V gene are SGDLS and YYNGEE. The CDR3 consists of 14 residues. V lost 4 bases, J lost 7 bases, and 6 bases stayed unmatched. In nucleotides, the CDR3 is TGTGCCAGCAGCCCTGGGACAGGGCCGAATGAGCAGTTCTTC. Translated: CASSPGTGPNEQFF.

This clonotype was detected many times. The chain links TRBV7-3 to TRBJ1-2, with TRBD1 matching over 7 bases. J gave up 4 bases and V 5 bases, and 7 bases lay outside the gene matches. Germline CDR1 is SGHTA and CDR2 is FQGTGA. CDR3 size: 14 residues. The CDR3 loop is CASSATGATYGYTF. CDR3 in DNA: TGTGCCAGCAGCGCAACAGGGGCCACCTATGGCTACACCTTC.

V and J are TRBV7-2 and TRBJ2-1; no definite D call. The V gene's germline CDR1 is SGHTA and CDR2 FQGNSA. This CDR3 has 15 amino acids. Trimming took off 1 base at V and 4 bases at J, with 11 bases between the two ends. The CDR3 DNA reads as TGTGCCAGCAGCTTAGGGTCCTTACGATACAATGAGCAGTTCTTC. It is translated as CASSLGSLRYNEQFF.

The chain recombines TRBV4-3 with TRBJ2-1; no clear D gene. CDR3 length equals 13 residues. CDR1 is LGHNA and CDR2 is YSLEER in the germline V gene. V shed 0 bases and J shed 5 bases, with 5 bases lying between them. CDR3 in amino acids: CASSQELNNEQFF. The DNA for the CDR3 is TGCGCCAGCAGCCAAGAACTCAACAATGAGCAGTTCTTC.

This clonotype turned up a few times. The chain is built from TRBV7-3 and TRBJ2-6; the D gene could be TRBD1 or TRBD2 (5 bases each). The V end lost 4 bases, the J end lost 0 bases, and 16 bases lay between the germline ends. This CDR3 region has 18 residues. The germline gives CDR1 SGHTA, CDR2 FQGTGA. CDR3 sequence: CASSSSFGAGSGANVLTF. CDR3 coding DNA: TGTGCCAGCAGCTCAAGTTTTGGGGCGGGCTCTGGGGCCAACGTCCTGACTTTC.

For this clonotype: A much larger clone differs by one base, so this may be a read error. V and J are TRBV11-2 and TRBJ2-5; the match to TRBD2 covers 7 bases. Germline V gives CDR1 SGHAT, CDR2 FQNNGV. The CDR3 spans 15 residues. J lost 9 bases, V lost 8 bases, and 18 bases had no gene match. In DNA form, the CDR3 reads TGTGCCAGCGCGGCCGGGACTATCCTTCGGGAGGCCCAGTACTTC. This gives the protein CASAAGTILREAQYF.

The chain employs TRBV24-1 and TRBJ2-5, with 11 bases aligning to TRBD2. Germline lookup yields CDR1 KGHDR and CDR2 SFDVKD. J gave up 2 bases and V 1 base, and 2 bases lay outside the gene matches. CDR3 length: 16 amino acids. This CDR3 is CATSDFLAGGQETQYF. The CDR3 DNA sequence: TGTGCCACCAGTGATTTCCTAGCGGGGGGACAAGAGACCCAGTACTTC.

This clonotype was recorded many times. The chain links TRBV10-3 to TRBJ1-6, with 8 bases that match TRBD1. Per the germline V gene, CDR1 is ENHRY and CDR2 is SYGVKD. The length of the CDR3 is 15 residues. The V gene end was trimmed by 5 bases and the J gene end by 7 bases; junction bases not matched to a gene: 7. The CDR3 is CAISQRTGSNSPLHF. The CDR3 DNA follows: TGTGCCATCAGTCAGAGGACAGGGAGCAATTCACCCCTCCACTTT.

This chain links TRBV5-1 with TRBJ1-2; D call uncertain. CDR1 is SGHRS and CDR2 is YFSETQ in the germline V gene. The CDR3 sequence is 14 residues long. V gave up 0 bases and J gave up 1 base, with 7 bases separating them. CDR3 residues: CASSLERSNYGYTF. In nucleotides, the CDR3 is TGCGCCAGCAGCTTGGAAAGGAGTAACTATGGCTACACCTTC.

This clonotype was recorded a few times. J is TRBJ1-2 and V is TRBV29-1; tentatively, D is TRBD1 (6 bases). V lost 0 bases and J 6 bases, leaving 17 bases between the germline ends. This CDR3 spans 15 amino acids. Germline V lookup: CDR1 SQVTM, CDR2 ANQGSEA. The CDR3 bases are TGCAGCGTTGAAGATGTTTCCCAGGGGAAGGATGGCTACACCTTC. As protein: CSVEDVSQGKDGYTF.

This clonotype was detected a few times. Since a much larger clone is just one base distant, this may be a read error. This chain uses TRBV3-1 with TRBJ2-1, with 9 bases lining up with TRBD1. The CDR3 totals 16 residues. Trimming cost V 1 base and J 3 bases; bases outside gene matches: 4. CDR1 and CDR2 (germline): LGHDT, YNNKEL (reference sequence). The CDR3 is CASSQVQGADYNEQFF. Here the CDR3 DNA reads TGTGCCAGCAGCCAAGTACAGGGGGCCGACTACAATGAGCAGTTCTTC.

On this clonotype itself: A single base separates this from a much larger clone, so it may be a read error. The J gene is TRBJ1-2, the V gene TRBV3-1; D unresolved. V was trimmed by 1 base and J by 10 bases, leaving 7 bases between them. From germline, CDR1 is LGHDT and CDR2 YNNKEL (reference sequence). CDR3 size: 11 residues. CDR3 residues: CASSQATDYTF. For the CDR3, the DNA is TGTGCCAGCAGCCAAGCCACTGACTACACCTTC.

There are a few counts of this clonotype. At one end the junction does not follow the germline gene, possibly because of a read error. This chain connects TRBV28 to TRBJ2-2; TRBD2 matches at 8 bases. Germline CDR1 is MDHEN and CDR2 is SYDVKM. The CDR3 contains 14 residues. The CDR3 sequence: CVSSRRSGSGELFF. Written as DNA, the CDR3 is TGTGTCAGCAGTCGCCGCAGCGGGAGCGGGGAGCTGTTTTTT.

This clonotype was observed a handful of times. This chain connects TRBV14 to TRBJ2-6; 8 bases fit TRBD1. CDR3 length equals 18 residues. Trimming took 4 bases from V and 1 from J; bases not matched to a gene: 9. Germline loops: CDR1 SGHDN, CDR2 FVKESK. As DNA, the CDR3 is TGTGCCAGCAGCCGCAACGGACAGGGTGTATCTGGGGCCAACGTCCTGACTTTC. Translation gives CASSRNGQGVSGANVLTF. Complete variable domain (other parts from reference TRBV14 and TRBJ2-6): EAGVTQFPSHSVIEKGQTVTLRCDPISGHDNLYWYRRVMGKEIKFLLHFVKESKQDESGMPNNRFLAERTGGTYSTLKVQPAELEDSGVYFCASSRNGQGVSGANVLTFGAGSRLTVL.

The chain joins TRBV13 to TRBJ2-1, with 13 nucleotides matching TRBD2. The CDR3 has 17 residues. V shed 5 bases, J shed 7 bases, and the junction held 11 bases outside the gene matches. Germline-derived CDR1 and CDR2 are PRHDT and FYEKMQ (reference sequence). The CDR3: CASSVETGTSGANEQFF. The CDR3 region has the DNA TGTGCCAGCAGCGTTGAAACCGGGACTAGCGGGGCTAATGAGCAGTTCTTC.

Regarding this clonotype: A read error is possible here, since a much larger clone lies one base away. The chain carries TRBV7-3 and TRBJ2-6; D gene unclear. The CDR3 loop spans 15 amino acids. CDR1 and CDR2 (germline): SGHTA, FQGTGA. CDR3 loop: CASSDTGSGVNVLTF. CDR3 bases: TGTGCCAGCAGCGATACGGGCTCTGGGGTCAACGTCCTGACTTTC.

This clonotype was seen many times. The chain employs TRBV20-1 and TRBJ2-3, with TRBD2 matching over 10 bases. V was pared by 6 bases and J by 1 base, with 10 bases of the junction left unmatched. Germline loops: CDR1 DFQATT, CDR2 SNEGSKA (reference sequence). This CDR3 is 16 amino acids long. The CDR3 loop is CSASATGTSGTDTQYF. As DNA, the CDR3 is TGCAGTGCATCAGCCACCGGGACTAGCGGCACAGATACGCAGTATTTT.

This clonotype was detected many times. V is TRBV20-1 and J is TRBJ2-1; D ambiguous. CDR1 and CDR2 (germline): DFQATT, SNEGSKA (reference sequence). This CDR3 region has 12 residues. V lost 7 bases and J 6 bases, leaving 13 bases between the germline ends. CDR3 sequence (DNA): TGCAGTGGCACCGACATCCCCAATGAGCAGTTCTTC. This sequence encodes CSGTDIPNEQFF.